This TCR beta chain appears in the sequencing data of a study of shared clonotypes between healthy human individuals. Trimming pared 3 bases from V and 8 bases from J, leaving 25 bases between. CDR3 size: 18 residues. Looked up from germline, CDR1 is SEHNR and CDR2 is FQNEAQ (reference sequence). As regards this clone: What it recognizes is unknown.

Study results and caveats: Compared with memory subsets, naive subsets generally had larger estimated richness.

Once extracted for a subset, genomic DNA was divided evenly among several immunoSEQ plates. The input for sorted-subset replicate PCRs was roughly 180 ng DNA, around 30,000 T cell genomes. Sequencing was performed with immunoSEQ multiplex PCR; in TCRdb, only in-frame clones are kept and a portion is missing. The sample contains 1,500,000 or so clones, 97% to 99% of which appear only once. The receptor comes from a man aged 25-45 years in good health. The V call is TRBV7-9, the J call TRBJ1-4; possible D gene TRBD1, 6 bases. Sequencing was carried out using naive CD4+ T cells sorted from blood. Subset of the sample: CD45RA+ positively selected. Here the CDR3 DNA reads TGTGCCAGCAGCTTCCCCGGATCACTCGGGGGGCGTTTAGAAAAACTGTTTTTT. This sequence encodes CASSFPGSLGGRLEKLFF. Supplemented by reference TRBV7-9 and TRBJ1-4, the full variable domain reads DTGVSQNPRHKITKRGQNVTFRCDPISEHNRLYWYRQTLGQGPEFLTYFQNEAQLEKSRLLSDRFSAERPKGSFSTLEIQRTEQGDSAMYLCASSFPGSLGGRLEKLFFGSGTQLSVL.